The clone carrying this T cell receptor (beta chain) was seen only once. Its specificity is unknown. TCRdb re-called the reads with MiXCR, one entry per CDR3 protein. This sample yields 630,000 or so distinct CDR3 sequences, of which around 24% are seen a single time; roughly 8% belongs to the top ten. These data come from a study of T cell repertoires in cytomegalovirus infection. About the study: Public TCR beta signature analysis indicated the presence of both CMV infection and matching HLA type.

Germline V lookup: CDR1 MDHEN, CDR2 SYDVKM. This CDR3 contains 15 residues. V was clipped by 3 bases and J by 4 bases; unmatched bases: 7. Study-wide results and limits: Carriers of CMV and the relevant HLA type were discriminated by public TCR beta frequency. Dominant in the ex vivo response were TCR beta clonotypes restricted by HLA-C and specific for CMV.

The source material was CD8+ T cells from PBMCs. This receptor was obtained from a human donor in good health (CMV status not recorded). Some clones in this sample may be carry-over from other donors' samples. V and J are TRBV28 and TRBJ1-2, with 8 bases fitting TRBD1. CDR3 coding DNA: TGTGCCAGCAGTTTGATGCCGGACAGGGCCTATGGCTACACCTTC. This encodes CASSLMPDRAYGYTF.